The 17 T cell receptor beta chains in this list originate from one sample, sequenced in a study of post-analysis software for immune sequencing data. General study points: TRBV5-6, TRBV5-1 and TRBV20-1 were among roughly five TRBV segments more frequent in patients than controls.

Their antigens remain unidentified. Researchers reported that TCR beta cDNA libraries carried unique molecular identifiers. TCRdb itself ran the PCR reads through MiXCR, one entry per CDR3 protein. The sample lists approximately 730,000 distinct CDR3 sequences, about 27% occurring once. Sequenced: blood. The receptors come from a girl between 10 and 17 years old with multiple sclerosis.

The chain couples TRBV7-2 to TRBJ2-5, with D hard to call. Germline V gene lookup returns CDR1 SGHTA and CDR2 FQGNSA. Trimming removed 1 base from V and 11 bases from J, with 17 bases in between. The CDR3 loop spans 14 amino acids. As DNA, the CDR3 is TGTGCCAGCAGCTTAGGTGGCGGCGGAAGTGAGCAGTACTTC. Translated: CASSLGGGGSEQYF.

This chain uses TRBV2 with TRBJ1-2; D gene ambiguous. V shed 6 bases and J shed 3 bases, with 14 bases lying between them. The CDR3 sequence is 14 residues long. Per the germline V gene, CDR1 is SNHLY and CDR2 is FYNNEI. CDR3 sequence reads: CASRIRRDDYGYTF. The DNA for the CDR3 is TGTGCCAGCAGGATCAGGAGGGATGACTATGGCTACACCTTC.

The CDR3 loop is CASSDSWNEQFF. The CDR3 DNA reads TGTGCCAGCAGTGACAGCTGGAATGAGCAGTTCTTC. This chain joins TRBV28 and TRBJ2-1; maybe TRBD1 (5 bases). V was pared by 5 bases and J by 7 bases, with 9 bases between. The V gene's germline CDR1 is MDHEN and CDR2 SYDVKM. The CDR3 totals 12 residues.

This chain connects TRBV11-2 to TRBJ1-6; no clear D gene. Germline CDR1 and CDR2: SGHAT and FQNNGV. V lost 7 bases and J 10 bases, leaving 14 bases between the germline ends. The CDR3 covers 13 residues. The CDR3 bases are TGTGCCAGCACCTCGGACGGGAAATCACCCCTCCACTTT. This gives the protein CASTSDGKSPLHF.

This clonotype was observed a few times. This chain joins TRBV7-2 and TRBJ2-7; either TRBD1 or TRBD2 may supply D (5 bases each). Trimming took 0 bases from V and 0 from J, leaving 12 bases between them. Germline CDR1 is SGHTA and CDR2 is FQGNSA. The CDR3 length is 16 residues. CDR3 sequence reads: CASSLAGVQSSYEQYF. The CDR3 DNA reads TGTGCCAGCAGCTTAGCGGGGGTGCAGAGCTCCTACGAGCAGTACTTC.

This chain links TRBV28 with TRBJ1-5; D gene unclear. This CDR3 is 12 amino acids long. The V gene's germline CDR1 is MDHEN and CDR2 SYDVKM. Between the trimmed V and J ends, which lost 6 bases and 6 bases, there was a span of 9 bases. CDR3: CASRFGGQPQHF. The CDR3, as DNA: TGTGCCAGCAGATTCGGTGGTCAGCCCCAGCATTTT.

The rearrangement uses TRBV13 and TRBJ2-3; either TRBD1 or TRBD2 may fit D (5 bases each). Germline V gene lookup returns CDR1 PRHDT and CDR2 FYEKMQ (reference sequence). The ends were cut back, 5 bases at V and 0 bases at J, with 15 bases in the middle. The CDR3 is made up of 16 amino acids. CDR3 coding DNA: TGTGCCAGCAGCCGACATGGGGGATGGAGCACAGATACGCAGTATTTT. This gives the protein CASSRHGGWSTDTQYF.

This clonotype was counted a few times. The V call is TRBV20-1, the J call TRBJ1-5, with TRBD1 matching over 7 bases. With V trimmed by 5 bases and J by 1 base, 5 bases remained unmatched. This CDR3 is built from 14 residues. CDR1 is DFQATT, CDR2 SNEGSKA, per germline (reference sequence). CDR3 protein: CSASRQGSNQPQHF. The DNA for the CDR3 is TGCAGTGCTTCAAGACAGGGCAGCAATCAGCCCCAGCATTTT.

Written as DNA, the CDR3 is TGTGCCAGCACCAGAAGTGGGACGCAGACATCCTACGAGCAGTACTTC. This encodes CASTRSGTQTSYEQYF. The chain links TRBV2 to TRBJ2-7, with D tentatively TRBD1 or TRBD2 (5 bases each). V shed 7 bases and J shed 1 base, with 20 bases lying between them. Germline loops: CDR1 SNHLY, CDR2 FYNNEI. This CDR3 comprises 16 residues.

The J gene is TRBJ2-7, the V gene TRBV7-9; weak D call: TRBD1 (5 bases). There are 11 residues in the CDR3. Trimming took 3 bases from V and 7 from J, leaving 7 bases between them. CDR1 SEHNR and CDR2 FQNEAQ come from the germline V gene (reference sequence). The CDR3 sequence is CASSLKGEQYF. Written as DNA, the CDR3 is TGTGCCAGCAGCTTGAAGGGGGAGCAGTACTTC.

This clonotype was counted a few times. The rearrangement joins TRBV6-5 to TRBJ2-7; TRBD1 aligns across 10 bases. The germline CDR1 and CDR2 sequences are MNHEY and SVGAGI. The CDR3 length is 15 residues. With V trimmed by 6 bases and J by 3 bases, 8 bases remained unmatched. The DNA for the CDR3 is TGTGCCAGCAGGAACCGGGACAGGGGAAACTACGAGCAGTACTTC. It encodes CASRNRDRGNYEQYF.

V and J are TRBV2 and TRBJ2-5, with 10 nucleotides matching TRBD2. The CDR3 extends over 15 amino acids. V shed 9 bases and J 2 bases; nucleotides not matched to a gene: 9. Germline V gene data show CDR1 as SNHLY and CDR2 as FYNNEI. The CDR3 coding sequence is TGTGCCAGTAAACCGGGACTAGCGACACAAGAGACCCAGTACTTC. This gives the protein CASKPGLATQETQYF.

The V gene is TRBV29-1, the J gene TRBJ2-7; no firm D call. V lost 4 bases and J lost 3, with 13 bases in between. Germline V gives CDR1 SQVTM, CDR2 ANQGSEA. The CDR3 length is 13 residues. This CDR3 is CSVVSPNFYEQYF. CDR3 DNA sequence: TGCAGCGTTGTTTCCCCCAACTTCTACGAGCAGTACTTC.

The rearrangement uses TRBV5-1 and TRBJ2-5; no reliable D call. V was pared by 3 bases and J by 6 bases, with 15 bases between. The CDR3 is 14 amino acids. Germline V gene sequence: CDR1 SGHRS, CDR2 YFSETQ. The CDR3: CASSSDFRLQTQYF. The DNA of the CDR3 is TGCGCCAGCAGCTCCGACTTCAGGTTACAGACCCAGTACTTC.

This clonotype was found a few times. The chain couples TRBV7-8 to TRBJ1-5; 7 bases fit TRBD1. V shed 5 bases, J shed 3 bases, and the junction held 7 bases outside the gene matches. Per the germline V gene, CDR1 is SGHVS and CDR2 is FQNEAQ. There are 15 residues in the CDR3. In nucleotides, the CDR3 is TGTGCCAGCAGCCAACAGGGGAGGGCCAATCAGCCCCAGCATTTT. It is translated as CASSQQGRANQPQHF.

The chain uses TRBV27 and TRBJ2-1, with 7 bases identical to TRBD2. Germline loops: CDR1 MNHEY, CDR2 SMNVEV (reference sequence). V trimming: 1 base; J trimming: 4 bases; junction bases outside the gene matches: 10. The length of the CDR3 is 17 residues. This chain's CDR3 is CASSLLGGGTKYNEQFF. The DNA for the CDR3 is TGTGCCAGCAGTTTATTGGGGGGAGGGACTAAATACAATGAGCAGTTCTTC.

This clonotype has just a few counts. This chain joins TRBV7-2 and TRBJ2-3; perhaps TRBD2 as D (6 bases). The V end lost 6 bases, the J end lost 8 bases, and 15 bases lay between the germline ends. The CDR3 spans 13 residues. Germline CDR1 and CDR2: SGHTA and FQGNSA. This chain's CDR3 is CASRGSPGSTQYF. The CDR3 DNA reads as TGTGCCAGCAGAGGCTCCCCCGGGAGTACGCAGTATTTT.